The 22 T cell receptor beta chains below come from one sample, sequenced in a study of cytomegalovirus exposure and HLA in healthy donors. The PCR ran on 60 Vbeta and 13 Jbeta primers. TCRdb's copy holds only in-frame clones and misses some; the assay was immunoSEQ multiplex PCR. The repertoire has under 150,000 clones, roughly three quarters of them found once; the top ten carry 3.5% to 5%. The specimen was PBMCs. Receptor source: a man younger than 35 in good health and CMV-seronegative.

This chain links TRBV7-9 with TRBJ1-2, with D hard to call. Deletions cut 4 bases from V and 9 bases from J, with 15 bases between. This CDR3 is built from 13 residues. From germline, CDR1 is SEHNR and CDR2 FQNEAQ (reference sequence). The CDR3 is CASSSGSGFRYTF. The CDR3 DNA sequence: TGTGCCAGCAGCTCGGGGTCGGGTTTTCGCTACACCTTC. The full variable domain, in which reference TRBV7-9 and TRBJ1-2 provide the parts outside the CDR3, is DTGVSQNPRHKITKRGQNVTFRCDPISEHNRLYWYRQTLGQGPEFLTYFQNEAQLEKSRLLSDRFSAERPKGSFSTLEIQRTEQGDSAMYLCASSSGSGFRYTFGSGTRLTVV.

The CDR3 reads CASSDRSDTGELFF. CDR3 nucleotide sequence: TGTGCCAGCAGCGACAGGTCGGACACCGGGGAGCTGTTTTTT. The chain recombines TRBV7-3 with TRBJ2-2; a possible D gene is TRBD1 (6 bases). Germline V lookup: CDR1 SGHTA, CDR2 FQGTGA. The CDR3 runs to 14 residues. The ends were cut back, 5 bases at V and 3 bases at J, with 10 bases in the middle.

This clone was detected a few times. The gene calls are TRBV5-1 and TRBJ1-5, with D maybe TRBD1 (5 bases). The V end was cut by 2 bases, the J end by 5 bases, with 14 bases between. This CDR3 spans 15 amino acids. Germline CDR1 SGHRS, CDR2 YFSETQ. The CDR3 DNA reads as TGCGCCAGCAGCTTCCAGGGTGGACCCCATCAGCCCCAGCATTTT. Its protein product is CASSFQGGPHQPQHF.

In nucleotides, the CDR3 is TGTGCCAGCAGCTCGACTAGCGGGCCTACAGATACGCAGTATTTT. This codes for CASSSTSGPTDTQYF. V is TRBV27 and J is TRBJ2-3, with TRBD2 identical over 10 bases. The ends lost 6 bases at V and 3 bases at J; junction bases unmatched: 6. Looked up from germline, CDR1 is MNHEY and CDR2 is SMNVEV (reference sequence). This CDR3 region has 15 residues.

V gene TRBV9 combines with J gene TRBJ1-4; 7 bases match TRBD1. Germline V gene sequence: CDR1 SGDLS, CDR2 YYNGEE. With V trimmed by 4 bases and J by 8 bases, 11 bases remained unmatched. CDR3 size: 15 residues. This CDR3 reads CASSTWTGPAEKLFF. CDR3 coding DNA: TGTGCCAGCAGCACCTGGACAGGCCCGGCGGAAAAACTGTTTTTT.

The chain joins TRBV18 to TRBJ1-4, with TRBD1 as a possible D gene (6 bases). The length of the CDR3 is 13 residues. Germline V gene sequence: CDR1 KGHSH, CDR2 LQKENI. Trimming took 4 bases from V and 5 from J, leaving 8 bases between them. The CDR3 sequence: CASSRQANEKLFF. CDR3 coding DNA: TGTGCCAGCTCACGACAGGCGAATGAAAAACTGTTTTTT.

This chain links TRBV29-1 with TRBJ2-7; the D gene is possibly TRBD2 (7 bases). The CDR3 sequence is 12 residues long. V was cut by 3 bases and J by 9 bases, with 15 bases left in between. Germline V gene data show CDR1 as SQVTM and CDR2 as ANQGSEA. The CDR3 coding sequence is TGCAGCGTTGAGGTGGGGGGGGCACGGCAGTACTTC. Translating it yields CSVEVGGARQYF.

V and J are TRBV7-2 and TRBJ2-5, with TRBD2 matching over 14 bases. The CDR3 loop spans 16 amino acids. Germline V gene sequence: CDR1 SGHTA, CDR2 FQGNSA. V lost 5 bases, J lost 6 bases, and 8 bases stayed unmatched. The CDR3: CASSLPGLAGAKTQYF. For the CDR3, the DNA is TGTGCCAGCAGCCTACCGGGACTAGCGGGGGCAAAGACCCAGTACTTC. The full variable domain, completed using reference TRBV7-2 and TRBJ2-5, is GAGVSQSPSNKVTEKGKDVELRCDPISGHTALYWYRQSLGQGLEFLIYFQGNSAPDKSGLPSDRFSAERTGGSVSTLTIQRTQQEDSAVYLCASSLPGLAGAKTQYFGPGTRLLVL.

This clone was detected a few times. The J gene is TRBJ1-2, the V gene TRBV28; 8 nucleotides align to TRBD1. Trimming took 4 bases from V and 8 from J; bases not matched to a gene: 0. The CDR3 extends over 11 amino acids. The V gene's germline CDR1 is MDHEN and CDR2 SYDVKM. CDR3 DNA: TGTGCCAGCAGTTCAGGGGGCGGCTACACCTTC. Encoded protein: CASSSGGGYTF.

This clone was observed a handful of times. This chain joins TRBV5-1 and TRBJ2-7; the match to TRBD2 covers 10 bases. Germline V gene lookup returns CDR1 SGHRS and CDR2 YFSETQ. The CDR3 is 16 amino acids. Trimming at V came to 2 bases and at J to 2 bases, leaving 7 bases not matched to a gene. In nucleotides, the CDR3 is TGCGCCAGCAGCTTATTAGCGGGGGGCCTGACCTACGAGCAGTACTTC. Residues: CASSLLAGGLTYEQYF.

This chain connects TRBV11-3 to TRBJ1-1; D call uncertain. V lost 1 base, J lost 5 bases, and 14 bases lay in between. The CDR3 runs 15 residues. Germline CDR1 SGHNT, CDR2 YENEEA. CDR3 residues: CASSLGGVSGTEAFF. The CDR3 nucleotides are TGTGCCAGCAGCTTAGGCGGGGTTTCGGGAACTGAAGCTTTCTTT.

The chain combines TRBV5-1 with TRBJ1-4; 7 nucleotides align to TRBD1. Germline V gene sequence: CDR1 SGHRS, CDR2 YFSETQ. The junction had 9 bases not matched to a gene; V was cut back by 6 bases and J by 7 bases. The CDR3 covers 14 residues. For the CDR3, the DNA is TGCGCCAGCATGCCCGGGACAGCCGGTGAAAAACTGTTTTTT. The encoded protein is CASMPGTAGEKLFF.

CDR3 in DNA: TGCGCCAGCAGCGGGACCTCTGGGGCAGGGGGCGGCTACACCTTC. Amino acids: CASSGTSGAGGGYTF. This chain links TRBV5-1 with TRBJ1-2; 8 bases are shared with TRBD1. After removal of 4 bases from V and 8 bases from J, the junction contained 13 bases not matched to a gene. The CDR3 spans 15 residues. Germline CDR1 SGHRS, CDR2 YFSETQ.

As DNA, the CDR3 is TGTGCCAGCAGCTTAGTTTGGCAGGGGGCGCGGGAGCAGTACTTC. Amino acids: CASSLVWQGAREQYF. This sequence joins TRBV7-2 and TRBJ2-7, with 8 bases lining up with TRBD1. CDR1 and CDR2 from the germline V gene are SGHTA and FQGNSA. The CDR3 is 15 residues long. V shed 1 base, J shed 7 bases, and the junction held 9 bases outside the gene matches.

This rearrangement joins TRBV29-1 to TRBJ2-5, with 7 bases that match TRBD2. The V and J ends lost 1 base and 5 bases, in that order; junction bases with no gene match: 13. The germline gives CDR1 SQVTM, CDR2 ANQGSEA. This CDR3 is built from 16 residues. The CDR3 bases are TGCAGCGTTGAAGCCCACCGACTAGCTGGTGGGGAGACCCAGTACTTC. As protein: CSVEAHRLAGGETQYF. Variable domain in full (rest from reference TRBV29-1 and TRBJ2-5): SAVISQKPSRDICQRGTSLTIQCQVDSQVTMMFWYRQQPGQSLTLIATANQGSEATYESGFVIDKFPISRPNLTFSTLTVSNMSPEDSSIYLCSVEAHRLAGGETQYFGPGTRLLVL.

This chain links TRBV10-3 with TRBJ2-1, with no clear D. Germline CDR1 and CDR2: ENHRY and SYGVKD. V was clipped by 0 bases and J by 6 bases, with 15 bases between them. This CDR3 has 16 amino acids. The CDR3 here is CAISESSSAFGNEQFF. CDR3 nucleotide sequence: TGTGCCATCAGTGAGTCGTCTTCTGCCTTCGGCAATGAGCAGTTCTTC.

This clone was detected once. The chain joins TRBV15 to TRBJ2-1; 9 positions agree with TRBD2. Looked up from germline, CDR1 is LNHNV and CDR2 is YYDKDF (reference sequence). The V gene end was trimmed by 1 base and the J gene end by 12 bases; junction bases not matched to a gene: 10. The CDR3 is 15 amino acids. The CDR3 nucleotides are TGTGCCACCAGCAGAGCGGCTAGCGGGAAAGTCGCGCAGTTCTTC. It translates to CATSRAASGKVAQFF.

This rearrangement joins TRBV4-1 to TRBJ1-1, with D unresolved. V lost 2 bases, J lost 5 bases, and 9 bases lay in between. Germline CDR1 MGHRA, CDR2 YSYEKL. This CDR3 spans 13 amino acids. The CDR3 is CASSQSSWTEAFF. In nucleotides, the CDR3 is TGCGCCAGCAGCCAAAGTAGTTGGACTGAAGCTTTCTTT.

This clone has only a few counts. The chain combines TRBV27 with TRBJ2-1; 12 nucleotides line up with TRBD2. Per the germline V gene, CDR1 is MNHEY and CDR2 is SMNVEV (reference sequence). The V and J ends lost 4 bases and 6 bases, in that order; junction bases with no gene match: 4. This CDR3 is built from 15 residues. This chain's CDR3 is CASSWTTSGSNEQFF. CDR3 DNA sequence: TGTGCCAGCAGTTGGACGACTAGCGGGAGCAATGAGCAGTTCTTC.

The CDR3 region has the DNA TGTGCCAGCAGTGATACCGGGTCTCAGTACTTC. Amino acid sequence: CASSDTGSQYF. V is TRBV2 and J is TRBJ2-5; no definite D call. V dropped 3 bases and J dropped 11 bases, with 10 bases sitting between them. The CDR3 has 11 residues. Germline CDR1 SNHLY, CDR2 FYNNEI.

The gene calls are TRBV5-1 and TRBJ1-3; no clear D gene. This CDR3 is 15 amino acids long. Germline loops: CDR1 SGHRS, CDR2 YFSETQ. Trimming cost V 3 bases and J 0 bases, with 10 bases left between them. The CDR3 DNA follows: TGCGCCAGCAGCTGGTCCGGGATCTCTGGAAACACCATATATTTT. This gives the protein CASSWSGISGNTIYF. The full variable domain, in which reference TRBV5-1 and TRBJ1-3 provide the parts outside the CDR3, is KAGVTQTPRYLIKTRGQQVTLSCSPISGHRSVSWYQQTPGQGLQFLFEYFSETQRNKGNFPGRFSGRQFSNSRSEMNVSTLELGDSALYLCASSWSGISGNTIYFGEGSWLTVV.

Notes on this clone: One junction end does not reproduce the germline sequence, and a read error may be involved. The chain has TRBV6-1 and TRBJ1-4; no firm D call. The CDR3 totals 15 residues. Germline lookup yields CDR1 MNHNS and CDR2 SASEGT. The CDR3 sequence: CASSVAGATNEKLFF. The DNA for the CDR3 is TGTGCCAGCAGTGTAGCGGGTGCAACTAATGAAAAGCTGTTTTTT.